This TCR beta chain derives from a study of shared clonotypes between healthy human individuals. Sequencing used immunoSEQ multiplex PCR; TCRdb keeps in-frame clones, though not all of them. The sample lists 550,000 to 700,000 clones, roughly 73% seen once, with around 2% in the top ten. The CDR3 consists of 16 residues. Germline V gene sequence: CDR1 SGHRS, CDR2 YFSETQ. V shed 1 base, J shed 2 bases, and the junction held 8 bases outside the gene matches. Study observations and caveats: Of the naive CD4 clonotypes, roughly 5% were shared across a handful of donors. Generation probabilities of non-shared clonotypes were lower (relative to those shared by all four donors).

As to this clone: Its antigen is undetermined.

The sequence came from a woman aged 25 to 39 in good health. The rearrangement uses TRBV5-1 and TRBJ2-5; the match to TRBD2 covers 7 bases. Sequencing used memory CD4+ T cells sorted from blood. Subset meaning: CD45RA-negative fraction. CDR3 nucleotide sequence: TGCGCCAGCAGCTTGTCTGGCGGGAGATTACAAGAGACCCAGTACTTC. Translated: CASSLSGGRLQETQYF.